A selection of T cell receptor beta chains follows, all from one sample in a study of blood T cell repertoires in COVID-19. Assay used: immunoSEQ multiplex PCR; TCRdb lists only in-frame clones, some missing. The data contain under 400,000 clones, just over 85% of them singletons. The sequenced sample consisted of PBMCs or T cells enriched from blood (not recorded which). These receptor sequences come from a woman in her 40s with acute COVID-19. The CDR3 runs from the conserved cysteine through the conserved F or W. The D gene is left open where the match is weak. Some rows have no size entry. The others give once, few or many, or a class for an expanded clone.

CDR3 length: 16; J gene: TRBJ1-1; clone size: once; V gene: TRBV6-5; D gene: -; CDR3 DNA: TGTGCCAGCAGTTATTCCCAATTGGTGGAGGCTGCTACGGCTTTCTTT; CDR3 protein: CASSYSQLVEAATAFF
CDR3 length: 14; J gene: TRBJ2-1; clone size: -; V gene: TRBV6-5; D gene: -; CDR3 DNA: TGTGCCAGCAGTTACTTTTCGGGGTTCAATGAGCAGTTCTTC; CDR3 protein: CASSYFSGFNEQFF
CDR3 length: 15; J gene: TRBJ1-4; clone size: -; V gene: TRBV6-2/TRBV6-3; D gene: -; CDR3 DNA: TGTGCCAGCAGTAACCTCCGGGACTTAAATGAAAAACTGTTTTTT; CDR3 protein: CASSNLRDLNEKLFF
CDR3 length: 12; J gene: TRBJ1-5; clone size: -; V gene: TRBV2; D gene: -; CDR3 DNA: TGTGCCAGCAGTGGGCCCCGCGAGGCCCAGCATTTT; CDR3 protein: CASSGPREAQHF
CDR3 length: 14; J gene: TRBJ2-7; clone size: few; V gene: TRBV10-1; D gene: TRBD1; CDR3 DNA: TGCGCCAGCATCAGCCGGGACAGGGGGGACGAGCAGTACTTC; CDR3 protein: CASISRDRGDEQYF
CDR3 length: 17; J gene: TRBJ2-4; clone size: -; V gene: TRBV6-2/TRBV6-3; D gene: -; CDR3 DNA: TGTGCCAGCAGTTACCCTGGAGGGGCAGGGGCCAAAAACATTCAGTACTTC; CDR3 protein: CASSYPGGAGAKNIQYF
CDR3 length: 16; J gene: TRBJ1-4; clone size: -; V gene: TRBV7-9; D gene: TRBD1; CDR3 DNA: TGTGCCAGCAGCTTTCGGACAGGAGGAACTAATGAAAAACTGTTTTTT; CDR3 protein: CASSFRTGGTNEKLFF
CDR3 length: 15; J gene: TRBJ1-4; clone size: -; V gene: TRBV7-2; D gene: -; CDR3 DNA: TGTGCCAGCAGCGGCCGGGGGGGCCGTAATGAAAAACTGTTTTTT; CDR3 protein: CASSGRGGRNEKLFF
CDR3 length: 14; J gene: TRBJ2-2; clone size: -; V gene: TRBV9; D gene: -; CDR3 DNA: TGTGCCAGCAGCGGGGCTCCTTACACCGGGGAGCTGTTTTTT; CDR3 protein: CASSGAPYTGELFF
CDR3 length: 14; J gene: TRBJ1-4; clone size: -; V gene: TRBV2; D gene: TRBD1; CDR3 DNA: TGTGCCAGCAGTAGACAGGGAGTTTATGAAAAACTGTTTTTT; CDR3 protein: CASSRQGVYEKLFF
CDR3 length: 15; J gene: TRBJ1-2; clone size: -; V gene: TRBV7-9; D gene: TRBD1; CDR3 DNA: TGTGCCAGCAGCTTGGCCGGGACAGGGATAGAAGGCTACACCTTC; CDR3 protein: CASSLAGTGIEGYTF
CDR3 length: 14; J gene: TRBJ1-3; clone size: -; V gene: TRBV28; D gene: -; CDR3 DNA: TGTGCCAGTGCGGACAGCAGCTCTGGAAACACCATATATTTT; CDR3 protein: CASADSSSGNTIYF
CDR3 length: 16; J gene: TRBJ1-2; clone size: -; V gene: TRBV9; D gene: TRBD1; CDR3 DNA: TGTGCCAGCAGCACCAGTCTCCGGGACAGGGCCATTGGCTACACCTTC; CDR3 protein: CASSTSLRDRAIGYTF
CDR3 length: 14; J gene: TRBJ2-3; clone size: -; V gene: TRBV6-5; D gene: TRBD1; CDR3 DNA: TGTGCCAGCACAAGGGACAGGGGGATGGATACGCAGTATTTT; CDR3 protein: CASTRDRGMDTQYF
CDR3 length: 16; J gene: TRBJ2-7; clone size: -; V gene: TRBV12-5; D gene: -; CDR3 DNA: TGTGCTAGTGGTTTGGTACTGGGGCAGGAACTCTACGAGCAGTACTTC; CDR3 protein: CASGLVLGQELYEQYF
CDR3 length: 15; J gene: TRBJ2-3; clone size: -; V gene: TRBV9; D gene: -; CDR3 DNA: TGTGCCAGCAGCCGGGGAGCTCCTAGCACAGATACGCAGTATTTT; CDR3 protein: CASSRGAPSTDTQYF
CDR3 length: 18; J gene: TRBJ2-1; clone size: -; V gene: TRBV7-2; D gene: TRBD2; CDR3 DNA: TGTGCCAGCAGCTCCAGGCCTAGCGGGGGGGCCGTGGTGAATGAGCAGTTCTTC; CDR3 protein: CASSSRPSGGAVVNEQFF
CDR3 length: 17; J gene: TRBJ2-1; clone size: -; V gene: TRBV10-1; D gene: -; CDR3 DNA: TGCGCCAGCAGGGTACCCCCTTGGGACTCCTCCATGGGGGAGCAGTTCTTC; CDR3 protein: CASRVPPWDSSMGEQFF